This T cell receptor beta chain was sequenced in a study of cytomegalovirus exposure and HLA in healthy donors (dated by TCRdb to 2016 to 2017). A note on the overall study: An earlier analysis of several hundred of the donors reported approximately 290 Gb of sequence data and 100 million to 140 million unique TCR beta sequences from about 179 million T cells. The later analysis used no new phenotypic data to find candidate immune exposures, relying instead on TCR beta sequences and their occurrence across donors. Every discovery cohort repertoire had been produced on one sequencing platform. An early release that covered some 630 HLA-typed donors contained approximately 300 gigabases of sequencing data and some 87 million unique TCR sequences. Typing coverage differed by locus: A, B, C, DRB1 and DQB1 were typed in about 629-630 donors, DQA1 in about 510, DPA1 in approximately 600, and DPB1 in approximately 450. Of the roughly 390 genotyped donors, roughly 76% were placed in the genetic ancestry cluster associated with self-reported Caucasian donors. In a later genetic analysis, genome-wide SNP genotypes for about three fifths of the 666 donors were used, and that subset was treated as a discovery cohort. The study was designed to test whether signatures of past pathogen exposure could be identified by cataloging public T cell receptors. The study combined high-throughput TCR immunosequencing, statistical association of individual TCRs with disease status, and machine learning to predict cytomegalovirus infection status. Five DR-DQ haplotypes were treated as single units for association and clustering because of strong linkage in the cohort. A later analysis re-analyzed previously published TCR beta repertoires from roughly 630 donors and added high-resolution HLA genotyping to study TCR occurrence patterns. The T cell repertoires of 550 to 850 subjects were profiled by immunosequencing and related to cytomegalovirus serostatus. An earlier analysis of around 540 of the donors applied high-throughput TCR beta sequencing to assess whether each TCR beta V gene segment acted as functional or pseudogenic. On average, around 240,000 unique TCR beta nucleotide sequences were sequenced per donor among a few hundred genotyped donors of the cohort, with around 19% of those sequences being non-productive. Alongside the repertoire data, information on donor age, sex, ethnicity and CMV serostatus was compiled. Class I and class II HLA loci were covered by the typing at four-digit resolution. A separate validation cohort of approximately 130 different subjects was used in addition to the 666-subject first cohort.

As to this clone: Its antigen target is currently unknown. No much larger clone is present one base from it, and per-base qualities are unavailable.

The cohort comprised 710 or so healthy bone marrow donors. At the time of sampling, every cohort member was nominally healthy, though immune exposures that went unrecorded were likely present. The donor tested CMV seropositive, placing the donor among the 250 to 350 seropositive members of the cohort. Every donor gave a peripheral blood sample, and the peripheral blood mononuclear cells from that sample were used for TCR beta sequencing. The Qiagen DNeasy Blood Extraction Kit was used to extract genomic DNA from the blood cell samples. The library was prepared using the immunoSEQ multiplex PCR assay. For the multiplex PCR, a mixture combining 60 forward primers for TCR Vbeta segments and 13 reverse primers for TCR Jbeta segments was used. The CDR3 region of rearranged TCR beta genes was amplified from genomic DNA by a multiplex PCR assay. On the Illumina HiSeq System, the amplified TCR beta libraries were sequenced as 87-base-pair reads. For the original study's pipeline: A later analysis counted approximately 74 million unique TCR beta chains across the roughly 700 repertoires, and some 11 million of these chains were shared by at least two donors. Raw reads were error-corrected and collapsed into unique sequences with a nearest-neighbor algorithm that merged closely related sequences to remove PCR and sequencing errors. V, D and J gene segments were assigned by aligning CDR3 sequences to IMGT reference sequences. For a sequence to be retained, at least a six-nucleotide match to both a V gene segment and a J gene segment was required. Rearrangements were called productive when the CDR3 lacked stop codons and stayed in frame with V and J; all others were non-productive. CDR3 was defined by IMGT convention, running from the second conserved V-encoded cysteine to the conserved J-encoded phenylalanine. The earlier analysis of about 590 of the donors excluded sequences that lacked an unambiguous match to a single V gene segment. An earlier analysis of fewer than 650 of the donors classified V segments as functional when productive rearrangements were above 56.7% and as segregating when the standard deviation between donors was above 5%. A statistical classification framework was built for diagnosing cytomegalovirus status from the catalog of TCR beta chain sequences. In a later analysis, TCR nucleotide sequences were compared against IMGT/GENE-DB human TR gene sequences so that V and J genes could be assigned. A later analysis assigned CDR3 sequences and most-parsimonious VDJ recombination scenarios with the TCRdist pipeline. In a later analysis, every TCR beta chain was defined by the combination of its CDR3 amino acid sequence and its V-gene family, and reads without a unique V-gene family were dropped. To address suspected cross-contamination and a sequencing artifact, a later analysis removed 592 highly shared, low-generation-probability nucleotide sequences. A later analysis calculated a clonal expansion index for each public chain from normalized within-repertoire ranks of inferred template counts. A later analysis computed generation probabilities with a VDJ recombination model fitted to out-of-frame rearrangements, and checked the results against IGoR. In a later analysis, hypergeometric tests were used to score TCR-TCR, TCR-HLA and TCR-CMV co-occurrence, with a repertoire-size bias correction applied to TCR pairs. To estimate false discovery rates, a later analysis permuted the HLA or CMV assignments 20 times. A later analysis grouped co-occurring TCRs with DBSCAN, adding TCRdist sequence similarity when clustering within HLA-allele-positive subsets. Co-occurrence clustering excluded repertoires with fewer than 30,000 or more than 120,000 public chains, plus five with anomalous nucleotide sharing. Imported from immuneACCESS, the table was reduced by TCRdb to in-frame sequences with V and J called. These copies leave out some clones; in studies compared against another copy, an unresolved V gene accounts for under half, and the cause of the remainder is not known. V, J and clone size were drawn from that table, and D and trimming were deduced from the DNA. Here the sample has approximately 170,000 clones; about 77% occur a single time. Around 3% of the sample rests with the top ten.

The research as a whole found: While some public TCRs were present in many individuals, most TCR sequences turned up only very rarely across donors. A further reported finding was that TCR beta sequences accurately predicted the HLA-A and HLA-B alleles for most subjects in the first cohort. Some IMGT-functional V segments, including TRBV6-2 and TRBV6-3, could not be distinguished by the 87-base-pair reads and were therefore excluded. According to a later analysis, TCR association rates differed among HLA loci, with DRB1 alleles showing the most associated TCRs and HLA-C alleles showing the fewest. For the cohort, immune exposure information was limited to CMV serostatus. According to a later analysis, parvovirus B19, influenza, CMV and Epstein-Barr virus appeared linked to several top co-occurrence clusters. Broadly in line with IMGT annotations, most TCR beta V segments showed up in productive rearrangements about 87% or about 30% of the time in an earlier analysis of approximately 600 of the donors. Roughly 17 rarely observed V segments, including chromosome 9 orphons, were excluded from the earlier analysis of approximately 600 of the donors because counts were too low. A few of the identified cytomegalovirus-associated TCR beta chains were confirmed in vitro to be specific for cytomegalovirus antigens. The study gave a list of around 170 TCR beta chains associated with cytomegalovirus. Strong co-occurrence of HLA alleles, especially DR and DQ, made assigning TCR associations to individual alleles difficult. According to a later genetic analysis, donors in an Asian-associated ancestry cluster had fewer N-insertions in productive TCRs than the approximately 700-donor mean. Roughly uniform sequencing depth across donors was assumed in presence/absence analyses, although this assumption may not hold. Correlated functional status among segregating V segments might reflect linkage disequilibrium, but an unknown experimental factor could not be ruled out. In a later genetic analysis, a missense DCLRE1C variant was associated with V-gene and J-gene trimming of TCR beta chains, and the association was replicated in an independent cohort. According to the authors, the approach could potentially be generalized to other disease states and immunological phenotypes. Because HLA typing was missing for some donors at each locus, association tests included only the typed subset. In a later analysis, HLA-associated TCR beta chains were found to be more clonally expanded and to have lower generation probabilities than equally common non-associated chains. In this cohort, only TCR beta chains were sequenced, and detectable features were limited by the absence of alpha or paired-chain data. The sequencing pipeline was judged likely to have produced a cluster of highly shared sequence variants as a technical artifact. Specific HLA alleles were associated with 15,000 to 20,000 TCR beta sequences at a false discovery rate of 0.05 in a later analysis. In both the original and validation cohorts, the classifier was reported to diagnose cytomegalovirus status with high specificity and sensitivity. A later analysis found that most CMV-associated TCR beta chains appeared HLA-restricted, with HLA associations seemingly driven largely by CMV exposure.

The CDR3 goes from the cysteine to the phenylalanine over 15 residues. The only DNA kept is the CDR3, 45 bases in frame from the first base. CDR1 is given as MNHNS and CDR2 as SASEGT, both from the germline V gene. Trimming leaves V shorter by 9 bases and J shorter by 5 bases, with the junction holding 12 bases beyond the gene matches. In this chain, TRBV6-1 is recombined with TRBJ2-7, and TRBD2 aligns with 11 junction nucleotides. What was sequenced was PBMCs. The sequence was collected from a woman aged 40 to 55 in good health and CMV-seropositive. The DNA sequence is as follows: TGTGCCAGTAACCTTAGCGGGGGGGCTTGGAACGAGCAGTACTTC. The resulting protein is CASNLSGGAWNEQYF.